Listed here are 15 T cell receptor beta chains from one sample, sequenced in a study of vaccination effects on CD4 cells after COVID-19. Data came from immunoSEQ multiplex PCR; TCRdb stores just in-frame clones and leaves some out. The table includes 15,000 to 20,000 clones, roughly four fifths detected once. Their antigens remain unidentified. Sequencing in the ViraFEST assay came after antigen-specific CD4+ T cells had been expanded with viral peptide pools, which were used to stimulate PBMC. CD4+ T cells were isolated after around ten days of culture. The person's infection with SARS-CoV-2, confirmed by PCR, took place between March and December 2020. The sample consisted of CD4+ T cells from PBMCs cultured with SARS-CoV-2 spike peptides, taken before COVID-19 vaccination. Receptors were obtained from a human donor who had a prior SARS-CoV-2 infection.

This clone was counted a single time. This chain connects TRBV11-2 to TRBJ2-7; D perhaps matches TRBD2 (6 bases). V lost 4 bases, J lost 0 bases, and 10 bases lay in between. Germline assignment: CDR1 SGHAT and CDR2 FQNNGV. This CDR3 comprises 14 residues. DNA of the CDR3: TGTGCCAGCAGCTACTACGGGGGCTCCTACGAGCAGTACTTC. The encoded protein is CASSYYGGSYEQYF.

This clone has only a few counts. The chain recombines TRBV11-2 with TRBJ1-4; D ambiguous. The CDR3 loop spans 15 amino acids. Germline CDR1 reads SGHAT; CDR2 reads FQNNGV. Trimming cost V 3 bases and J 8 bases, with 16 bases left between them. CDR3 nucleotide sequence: TGTGCCAGCAGCTTTAACGGTATCTCGGAAGAAAAACTGTTTTTT. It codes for CASSFNGISEEKLFF.

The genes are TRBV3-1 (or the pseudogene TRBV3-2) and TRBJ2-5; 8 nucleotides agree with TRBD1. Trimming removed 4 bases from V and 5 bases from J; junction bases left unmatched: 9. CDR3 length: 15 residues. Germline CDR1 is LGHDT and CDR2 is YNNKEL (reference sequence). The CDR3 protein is CASSPRTGSGETQYF. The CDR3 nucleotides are TGTGCCAGCAGCCCCAGGACAGGGAGCGGGGAGACCCAGTACTTC.

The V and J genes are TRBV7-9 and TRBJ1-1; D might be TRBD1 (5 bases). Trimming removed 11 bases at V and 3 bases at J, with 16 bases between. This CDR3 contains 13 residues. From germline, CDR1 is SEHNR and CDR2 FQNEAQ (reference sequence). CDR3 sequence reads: CAYKGREDTEAFF. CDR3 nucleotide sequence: TGTGCCTATAAGGGGCGGGAGGACACTGAAGCTTTCTTT.

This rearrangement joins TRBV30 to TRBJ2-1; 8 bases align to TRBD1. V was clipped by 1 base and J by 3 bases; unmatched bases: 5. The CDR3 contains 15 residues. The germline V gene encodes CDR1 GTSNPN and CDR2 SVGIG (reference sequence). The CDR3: CAWSARDRNYNEQFF. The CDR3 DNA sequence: TGTGCCTGGAGTGCCCGGGACAGGAACTACAATGAGCAGTTCTTC.

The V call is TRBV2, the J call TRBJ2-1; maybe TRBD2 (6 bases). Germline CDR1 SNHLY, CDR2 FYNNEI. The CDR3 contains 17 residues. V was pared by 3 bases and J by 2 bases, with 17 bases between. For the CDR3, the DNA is TGTGCCAGCAGTGAGACCTCTAGCGTAAGCCCCTACAATGAGCAGTTCTTC. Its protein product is CASSETSSVSPYNEQFF.

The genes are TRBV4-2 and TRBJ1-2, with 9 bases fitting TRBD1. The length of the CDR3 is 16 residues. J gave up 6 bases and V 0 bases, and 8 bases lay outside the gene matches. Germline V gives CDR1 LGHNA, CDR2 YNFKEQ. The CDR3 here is CASSQDRTGVLNGYTF. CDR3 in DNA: TGTGCCAGCAGCCAAGATAGGACAGGGGTACTAAATGGCTACACCTTC.

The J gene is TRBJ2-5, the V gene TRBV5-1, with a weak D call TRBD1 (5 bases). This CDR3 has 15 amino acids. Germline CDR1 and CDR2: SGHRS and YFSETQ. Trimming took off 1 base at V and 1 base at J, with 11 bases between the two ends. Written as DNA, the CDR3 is TGCGCCAGCAGCTTGTTTACAGGCCTCCAAGAGACCCAGTACTTC. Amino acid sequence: CASSLFTGLQETQYF.

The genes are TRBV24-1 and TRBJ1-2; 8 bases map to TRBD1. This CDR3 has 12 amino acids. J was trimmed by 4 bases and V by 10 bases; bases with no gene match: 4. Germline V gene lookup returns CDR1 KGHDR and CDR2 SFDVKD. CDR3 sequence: CATGTGPYGYTF. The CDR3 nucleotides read TGTGCCACAGGGACAGGCCCCTATGGCTACACCTTC.

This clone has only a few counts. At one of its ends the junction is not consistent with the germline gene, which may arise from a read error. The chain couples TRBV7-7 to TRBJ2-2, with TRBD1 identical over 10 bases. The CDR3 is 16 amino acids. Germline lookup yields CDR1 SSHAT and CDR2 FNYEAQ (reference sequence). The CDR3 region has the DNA TGTGCTAGCAGCCCGGGGACAGGGGATGTCACCGGGGAGCTGTTTTTT. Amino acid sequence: CASSPGTGDVTGELFF.

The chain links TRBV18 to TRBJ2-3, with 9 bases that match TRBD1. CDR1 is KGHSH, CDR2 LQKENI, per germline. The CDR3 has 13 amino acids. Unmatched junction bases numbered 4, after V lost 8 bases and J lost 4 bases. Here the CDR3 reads CASARQGADTQYF. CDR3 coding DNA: TGTGCCAGCGCGAGACAGGGGGCAGATACGCAGTATTTT.

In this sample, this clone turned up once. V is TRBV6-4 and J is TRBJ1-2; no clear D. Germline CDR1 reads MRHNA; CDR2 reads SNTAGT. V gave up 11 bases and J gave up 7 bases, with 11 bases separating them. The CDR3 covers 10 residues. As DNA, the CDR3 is TGTGCCCCCCGAGTTAGTGGCTACACCTTC. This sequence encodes CAPRVSGYTF.

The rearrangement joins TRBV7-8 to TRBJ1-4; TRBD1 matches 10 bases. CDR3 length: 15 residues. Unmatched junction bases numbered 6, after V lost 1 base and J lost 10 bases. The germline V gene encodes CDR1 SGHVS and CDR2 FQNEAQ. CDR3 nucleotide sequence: TGTGCCAGCAGCTTAGTTCGAGGACAGGGGGGAAAACTGTTTTTT. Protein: CASSLVRGQGGKLFF.

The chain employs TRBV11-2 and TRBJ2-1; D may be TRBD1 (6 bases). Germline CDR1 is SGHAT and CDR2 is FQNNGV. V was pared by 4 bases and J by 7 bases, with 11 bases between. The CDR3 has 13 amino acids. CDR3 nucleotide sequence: TGTGCCAGCAGCTCCGGGACATATAATGAGCAGTTCTTC. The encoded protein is CASSSGTYNEQFF.

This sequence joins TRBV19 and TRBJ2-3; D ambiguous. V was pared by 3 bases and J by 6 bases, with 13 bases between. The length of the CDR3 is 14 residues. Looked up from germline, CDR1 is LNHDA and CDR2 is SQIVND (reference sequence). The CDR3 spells CASSMSSNLDTQYF. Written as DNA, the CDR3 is TGTGCCAGTAGTATGAGTAGTAATTTGGATACGCAGTATTTT.